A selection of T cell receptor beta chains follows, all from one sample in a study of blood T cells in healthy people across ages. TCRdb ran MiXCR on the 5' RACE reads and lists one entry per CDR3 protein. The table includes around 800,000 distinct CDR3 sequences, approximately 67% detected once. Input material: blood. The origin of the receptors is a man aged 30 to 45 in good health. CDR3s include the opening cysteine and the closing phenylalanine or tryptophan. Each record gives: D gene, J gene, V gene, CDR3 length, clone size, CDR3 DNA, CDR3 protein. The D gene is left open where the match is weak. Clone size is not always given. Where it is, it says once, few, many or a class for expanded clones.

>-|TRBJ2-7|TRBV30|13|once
TGTGCCTGGAGCGTTAACAGGGTTTATGAGCAGTACTTC
CAWSVNRVYEQYF
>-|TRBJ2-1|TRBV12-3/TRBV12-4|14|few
TGTGCCAGCAGTTTCGACAGAGCCTACAATGAGCAGTTCTTC
CASSFDRAYNEQFF
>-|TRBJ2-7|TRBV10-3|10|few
TGTGCCACGAGCTCCTACGAGCAGTACTTC
CATSSYEQYF
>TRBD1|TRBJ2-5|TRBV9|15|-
TGTGCCAGCAGCGTGTGGACAGGGAGCCAAGAGACCCAGTACTTC
CASSVWTGSQETQYF
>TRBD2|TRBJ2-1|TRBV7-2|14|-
TGTGCCAGCAGCTTTAGCAGCGGGAGGAATGAGCAGTTCTTC
CASSFSSGRNEQFF
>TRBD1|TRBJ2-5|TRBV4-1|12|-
TGCGCCAGCAGCCAGGATAGACAGGGGCAGTACTTC
CASSQDRQGQYF
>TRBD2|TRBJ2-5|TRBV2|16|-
TGTGCCAGCAGTGAAAGGCGGGGGAAATACCAAGAGACCCAGTACTTC
CASSERRGKYQETQYF
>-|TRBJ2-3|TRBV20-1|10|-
TGCAGTGCTAGTTACGATACGCAGTATTTT
CSASYDTQYF
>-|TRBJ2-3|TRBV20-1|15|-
TGCAGTGCTAGAGTACAGGGAGGTAACACAGATACGCAGTATTTT
CSARVQGGNTDTQYF
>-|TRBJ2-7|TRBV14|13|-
TGTGCCAGCAGCCAAGCCCGTTGGGGCGAGCAGTACTTC
CASSQARWGEQYF
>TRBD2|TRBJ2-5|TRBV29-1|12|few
TGCAGCGTTGTAGCGGGACAAGAGACCCAGTACTTC
CSVVAGQETQYF
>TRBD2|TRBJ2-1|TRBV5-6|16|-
TGTGCCAGCAGCTTGTATGGACTAGCTAACTACAATGAGCAGTTCTTC
CASSLYGLANYNEQFF
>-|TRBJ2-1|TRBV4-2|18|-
TGTGCCAGCAGCCAAGGCCCCGGTGCAGGGGAACTCAACAATGAGCAGTTCTTC
CASSQGPGAGELNNEQFF
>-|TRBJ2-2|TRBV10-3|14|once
TGTGCCATCAGTGAGGCAGGGCAAGTCGGGGAGCTGTTTTTT
CAISEAGQVGELFF
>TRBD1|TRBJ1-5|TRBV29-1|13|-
TGCAGCGCCACGGGACAGGGTGGTCAGCCCCAGCATTTT
CSATGQGGQPQHF
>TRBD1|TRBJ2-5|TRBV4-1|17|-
TGCGCCAGCAGCCTCCGACACGGGCAGGGGGCTGTAGAGACCCAGTACTTC
CASSLRHGQGAVETQYF
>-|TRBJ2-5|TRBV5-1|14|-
TGCGCCAGCAGCTTGTCGGAAATCCAAGAGACCCAGTACTTC
CASSLSEIQETQYF
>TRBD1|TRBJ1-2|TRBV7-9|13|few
TGTGCCAGCAGCAGAGAGACAGGGGGCGGCTACACCTTC
CASSRETGGGYTF
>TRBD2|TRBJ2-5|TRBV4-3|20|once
TGCGCCAGCAGCCAGGCCGGACTAGCGGGGGGGTACGGTAGGCGAGAGACCCAGTACTTC
CASSQAGLAGGYGRRETQYF
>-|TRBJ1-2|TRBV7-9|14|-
TGTGCCAGCAGCTTCGGAACAGGCTTGACGGGCTACACCTTC
CASSFGTGLTGYTF
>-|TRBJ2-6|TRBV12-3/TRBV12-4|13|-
TGTGCCAGCAGCTTGCGGCGGGCCAACGTCCTGACTTTC
CASSLRRANVLTF
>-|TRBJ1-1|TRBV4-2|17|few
TGTGCCAGCAGCCACCCCGGGGGAGGCCGGGTGAACACTGAAGCTTTCTTT
CASSHPGGGRVNTEAFF
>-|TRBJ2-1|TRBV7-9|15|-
TGTGCCAGCAGCTTAAACGGGGCCCCATACAATGAGCAGTTCTTC
CASSLNGAPYNEQFF
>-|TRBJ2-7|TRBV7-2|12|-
TGTGCCAGCAGGGGGCAAACAGCTCCGCAGTACTTC
CASRGQTAPQYF
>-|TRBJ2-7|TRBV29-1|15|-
TGCAGCGTTGAGGGGGGCCCTATACCGGTTCACGAGCAGTACTTC
CSVEGGPIPVHEQYF
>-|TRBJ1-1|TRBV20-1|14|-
TGCAGTGCTAGAGATGGGGGGGGAATGACTGAAGCTTTCTTT
CSARDGGGMTEAFF
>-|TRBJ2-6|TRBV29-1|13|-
TGCAGCGTTGACGAAGAGGGGGCCAACGTCCTGACTTTC
CSVDEEGANVLTF
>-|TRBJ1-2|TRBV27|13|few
TGTGCCAGCAGCCGTGAGGGTAACTATGGCTACACCTTC
CASSREGNYGYTF
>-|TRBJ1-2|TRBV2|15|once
TGTGCCAGCAGTGGGTTGTCAGGGCCTTACTATGGCTACACCTTC
CASSGLSGPYYGYTF
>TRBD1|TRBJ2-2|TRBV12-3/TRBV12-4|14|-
TGTGCCAGCAGTCCGACAGGGTTCACCGGGGAGCTGTTTTTT
CASSPTGFTGELFF
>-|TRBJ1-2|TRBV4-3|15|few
TGCGCCAGCAGCCAGGGGGTACAGGAAGAGAATGGCTACACCTTC
CASSQGVQEENGYTF
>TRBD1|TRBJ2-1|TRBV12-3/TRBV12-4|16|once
TGTGCCAACAGTTTTTTTCGAGGACAGGGGTACAATGAGCAGTTCTTC
CANSFFRGQGYNEQFF
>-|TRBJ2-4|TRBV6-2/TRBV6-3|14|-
TGTGCCAGCAGTTACGAGGCTAACAAAAACATTCAGTACTTC
CASSYEANKNIQYF
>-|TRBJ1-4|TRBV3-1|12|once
TGTGCCAGCAGCCGAGAGAATGAAAAACTGTTTTTT
CASSRENEKLFF
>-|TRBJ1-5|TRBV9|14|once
TGTGCCAGCAGCGTAGGGACAGAAGATCAGCCCCAGCATTTT
CASSVGTEDQPQHF
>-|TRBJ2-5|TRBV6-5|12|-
TGTGCCAGCAGCCGGATGGGAGAGACCCAGTACTTC
CASSRMGETQYF
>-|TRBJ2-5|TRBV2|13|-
TGTGCCAGCAGCGTCTTAGACTCTGCGGAGCAGTACTTC
CASSVLDSAEQYF
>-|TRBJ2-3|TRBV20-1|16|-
TGCAGTGCTAGAGATTCGGGGGACAGACCTCGGGATACGCAGTATTTT
CSARDSGDRPRDTQYF
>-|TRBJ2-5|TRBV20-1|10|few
TGTAGTGTTGATGAGGAGACCCAGTACTTC
CSVDEETQYF
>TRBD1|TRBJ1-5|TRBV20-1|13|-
TGCAGTGCTAGACCAGGGGGCCAGCAGCCCCAGCATTTT
CSARPGGQQPQHF
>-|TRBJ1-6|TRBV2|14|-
TGTGCCAGCAGTACCCGGGTTGGGAATTCACCCCTCCACTTT
CASSTRVGNSPLHF
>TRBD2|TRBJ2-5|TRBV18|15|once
TGTGCCAGCTCTCGCAGCGGGAGTTCTCGGGAGACCCAGTACTTC
CASSRSGSSRETQYF
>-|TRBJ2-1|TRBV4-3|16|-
TGCGCCAGCAGCAAAAGAGGGGTAAGCTCCTACAATGAGCAGTTCTTC
CASSKRGVSSYNEQFF
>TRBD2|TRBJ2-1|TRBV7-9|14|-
TGTGCCAGCAGCCTCTACAAAGCGGGGACTGAGCAGTTCTTC
CASSLYKAGTEQFF
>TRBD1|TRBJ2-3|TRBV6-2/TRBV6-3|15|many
TGTGCCAGCAGTTACTCGGGACAGAGTTCGCCTACGCAGTATTTT
CASSYSGQSSPTQYF
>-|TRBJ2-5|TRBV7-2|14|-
TGTGCCAGCAGCCTAAGGCCGCTCCAAGAGACCCAGTACTTC
CASSLRPLQETQYF
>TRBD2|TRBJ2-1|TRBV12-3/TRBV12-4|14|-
TGTGCCAGCAGAATGACTAGCGGCTTGAATGAGCAGTTCTTC
CASRMTSGLNEQFF
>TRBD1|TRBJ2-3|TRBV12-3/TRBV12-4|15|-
TGTGCCAGCAGTTTAGACACAGGGGTAGCAGATACGCAGTATTTT
CASSLDTGVADTQYF
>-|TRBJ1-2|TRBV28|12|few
TGTGCCAGCAGACCCGGGCCCGGTGGCTACACCTTC
CASRPGPGGYTF
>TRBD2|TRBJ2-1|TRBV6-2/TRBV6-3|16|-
TGTGCCAGCAGTTATTCTGCAGAGGGACTATCCGGGGAGCAGTTCTTC
CASSYSAEGLSGEQFF
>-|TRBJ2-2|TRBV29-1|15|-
TGCAGCGTTGAAGATCTAGTTGGGGACTCTCGGGAGCTGTTTTTT
CSVEDLVGDSRELFF
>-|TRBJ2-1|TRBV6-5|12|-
TGTGCCAGCAGTTACTGGGGGTCTGAGCAGTTCTTC
CASSYWGSEQFF
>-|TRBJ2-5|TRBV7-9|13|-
TGTGCCAGCAGCAACCTGGGCCAAGAGACCCAGTACTTC
CASSNLGQETQYF
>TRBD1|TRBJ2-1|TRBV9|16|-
TGTGCCAGCAGCTCGGTCCGGACAGGGGCCTACAATGAGCAGTTCTTC
CASSSVRTGAYNEQFF
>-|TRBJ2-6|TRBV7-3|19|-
TGTGCCAGCAGCTTAAATTCAGGGGTCGGGAGCTCTGGGGCCAACGTCCTGACTTTC
CASSLNSGVGSSGANVLTF
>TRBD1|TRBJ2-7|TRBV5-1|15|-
TGCGCCAGCAGCCGACAGGGACCAGCCGCCTACGAGCAGTACTTC
CASSRQGPAAYEQYF
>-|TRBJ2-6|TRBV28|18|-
TGTACCAGCAGTTTATCTTCGGGACGGAGAACTGGGGCCAACGTCCTGACTTTC
CTSSLSSGRRTGANVLTF
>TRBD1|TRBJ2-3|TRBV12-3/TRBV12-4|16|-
TGTGCCAGCAGTTCCGGGACAGGGGTGTTAGCAAATACGCAGTATTTT
CASSSGTGVLANTQYF
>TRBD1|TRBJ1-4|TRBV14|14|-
TGTGCCAGCAGCCCTGGACAGGGAAGGTGGAAACTGTTTTTT
CASSPGQGRWKLFF